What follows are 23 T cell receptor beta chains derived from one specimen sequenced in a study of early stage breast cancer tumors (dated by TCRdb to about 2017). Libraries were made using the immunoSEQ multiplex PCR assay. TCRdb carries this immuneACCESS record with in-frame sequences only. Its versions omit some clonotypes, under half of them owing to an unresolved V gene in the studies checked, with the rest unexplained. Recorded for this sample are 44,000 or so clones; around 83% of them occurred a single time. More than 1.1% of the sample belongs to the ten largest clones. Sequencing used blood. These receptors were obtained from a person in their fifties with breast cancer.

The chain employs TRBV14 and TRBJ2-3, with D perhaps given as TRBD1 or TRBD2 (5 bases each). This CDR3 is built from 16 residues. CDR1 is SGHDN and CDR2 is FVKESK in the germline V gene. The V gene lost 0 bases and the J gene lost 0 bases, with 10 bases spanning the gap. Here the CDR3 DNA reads TGTGCCAGCAGCCAAGACTCGGGGCCTAGCACAGATACGCAGTATTTT. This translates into CASSQDSGPSTDTQYF.

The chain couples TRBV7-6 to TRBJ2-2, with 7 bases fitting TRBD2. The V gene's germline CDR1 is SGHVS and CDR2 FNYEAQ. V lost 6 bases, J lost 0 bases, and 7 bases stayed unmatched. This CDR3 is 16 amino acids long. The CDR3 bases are TGTGCCAGCAGTTATAGTAGCGGGTCGAACACCGGGGAGCTGTTTTTT. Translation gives CASSYSSGSNTGELFF.

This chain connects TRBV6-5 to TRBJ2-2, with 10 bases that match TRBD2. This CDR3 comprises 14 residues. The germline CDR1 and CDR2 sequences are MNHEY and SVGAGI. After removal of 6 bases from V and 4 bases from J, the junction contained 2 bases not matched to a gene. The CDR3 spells CASRRTSGTGELFF. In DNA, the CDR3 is TGTGCCAGCAGACGGACTAGCGGCACCGGGGAGCTGTTTTTT.

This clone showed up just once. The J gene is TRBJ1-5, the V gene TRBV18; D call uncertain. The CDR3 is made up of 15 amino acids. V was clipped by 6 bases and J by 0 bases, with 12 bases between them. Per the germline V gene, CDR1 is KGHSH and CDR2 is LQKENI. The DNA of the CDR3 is TGTGCCAGCTCCGTCCTGGTGAATAGCAATCAGCCCCAGCATTTT. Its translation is CASSVLVNSNQPQHF.

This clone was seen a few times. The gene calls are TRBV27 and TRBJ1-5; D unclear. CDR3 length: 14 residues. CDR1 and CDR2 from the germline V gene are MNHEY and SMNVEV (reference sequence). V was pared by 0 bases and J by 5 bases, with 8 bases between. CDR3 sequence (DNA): TGTGCCAGCAGTTTATCAGGATTCGATCAGCCCCAGCATTTT. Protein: CASSLSGFDQPQHF.

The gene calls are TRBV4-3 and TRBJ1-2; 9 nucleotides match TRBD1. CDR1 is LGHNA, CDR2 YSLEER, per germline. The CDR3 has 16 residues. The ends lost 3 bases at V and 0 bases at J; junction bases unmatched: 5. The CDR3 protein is CASSQGTGSTNYGYTF. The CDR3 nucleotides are TGCGCCAGCAGCCAGGGGACAGGGTCTACTAACTATGGCTACACCTTC.

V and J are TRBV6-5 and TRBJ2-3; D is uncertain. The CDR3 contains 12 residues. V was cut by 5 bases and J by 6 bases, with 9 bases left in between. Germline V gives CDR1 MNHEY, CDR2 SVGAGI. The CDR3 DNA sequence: TGTGCCAGCAGTGACCGATGGGATACGCAGTATTTT. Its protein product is CASSDRWDTQYF.

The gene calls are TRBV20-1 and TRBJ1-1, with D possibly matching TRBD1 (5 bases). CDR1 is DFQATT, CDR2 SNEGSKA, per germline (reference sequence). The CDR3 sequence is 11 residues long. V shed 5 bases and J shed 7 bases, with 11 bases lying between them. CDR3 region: CSAPRGVEAFF. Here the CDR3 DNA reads TGCAGTGCTCCCCGGGGGGTTGAAGCTTTCTTT.

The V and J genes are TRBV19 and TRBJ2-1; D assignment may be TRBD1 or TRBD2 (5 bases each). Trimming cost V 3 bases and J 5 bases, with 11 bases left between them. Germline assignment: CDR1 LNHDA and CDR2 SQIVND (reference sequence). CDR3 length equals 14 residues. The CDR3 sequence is CASSIGTQNNEQFF. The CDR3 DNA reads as TGTGCCAGTAGTATTGGGACCCAAAACAATGAGCAGTTCTTC.

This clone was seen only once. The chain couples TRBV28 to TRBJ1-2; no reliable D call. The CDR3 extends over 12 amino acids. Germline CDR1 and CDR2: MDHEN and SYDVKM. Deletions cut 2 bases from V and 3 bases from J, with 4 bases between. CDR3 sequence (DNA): TGTGCCAGCAGTTTAGGGGACTATGGCTACACCTTC. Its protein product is CASSLGDYGYTF.

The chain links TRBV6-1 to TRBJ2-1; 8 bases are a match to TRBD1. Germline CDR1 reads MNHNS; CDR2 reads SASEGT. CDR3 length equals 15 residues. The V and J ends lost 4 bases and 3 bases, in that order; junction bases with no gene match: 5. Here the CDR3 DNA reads TGTGCCAGCAGTGTGCGGACAGGGTACTACAATGAGCAGTTCTTC. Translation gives CASSVRTGYYNEQFF.

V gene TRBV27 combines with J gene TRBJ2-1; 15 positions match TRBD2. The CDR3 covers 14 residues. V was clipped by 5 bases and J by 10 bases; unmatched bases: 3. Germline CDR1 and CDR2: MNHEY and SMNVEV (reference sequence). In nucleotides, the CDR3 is TGTGCCAGCAGTCCAGGGACTAGCGGGGGGGAGCAGTTCTTC. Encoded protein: CASSPGTSGGEQFF.

Here the CDR3 DNA reads TGTGCCAGCAGTTTACGGGGACAGGGGGTC. It translates to CASSLRGQGV. The chain recombines TRBV27 with TRBJ2-7, with 10 bases fitting TRBD1. CDR1 is MNHEY and CDR2 is SMNVEV in the germline V gene (reference sequence). This CDR3 is built from 10 residues.

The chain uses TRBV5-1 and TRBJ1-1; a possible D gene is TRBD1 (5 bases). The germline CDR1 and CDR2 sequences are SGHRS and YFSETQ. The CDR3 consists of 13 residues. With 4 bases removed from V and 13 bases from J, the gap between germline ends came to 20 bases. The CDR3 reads CASSTGLMMRGFF. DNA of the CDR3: TGCGCCAGCAGCACGGGACTCATGATGAGGGGTTTCTTT. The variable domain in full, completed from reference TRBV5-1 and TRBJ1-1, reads KAGVTQTPRYLIKTRGQQVTLSCSPISGHRSVSWYQQTPGQGLQFLFEYFSETQRNKGNFPGRFSGRQFSNSRSEMNVSTLELGDSALYLCASSTGLMMRGFFGQGTRLTVV.

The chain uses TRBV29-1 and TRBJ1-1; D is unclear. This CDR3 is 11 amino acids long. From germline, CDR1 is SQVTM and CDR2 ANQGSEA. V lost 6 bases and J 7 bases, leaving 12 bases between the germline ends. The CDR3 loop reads CSVRTGDEAFF. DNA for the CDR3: TGCAGCGTGCGCACCGGAGATGAAGCTTTCTTT.

In DNA form, the CDR3 reads TGTGCCAGTAGTCCCCTCGAAAAGCGGGAGGGCACAGATACGCAGTATTTT. Translated, it gives CASSPLEKREGTDTQYF. V gene TRBV19 combines with J gene TRBJ2-3; the match to TRBD2 covers 9 bases. The germline CDR1 and CDR2 sequences are LNHDA and SQIVND (reference sequence). J lost 1 base, V lost 5 bases, and 10 bases had no gene match. The CDR3 has 17 amino acids.

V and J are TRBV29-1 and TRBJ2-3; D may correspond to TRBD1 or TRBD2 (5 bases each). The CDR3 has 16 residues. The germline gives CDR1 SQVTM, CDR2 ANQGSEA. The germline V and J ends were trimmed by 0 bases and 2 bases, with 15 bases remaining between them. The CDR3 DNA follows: TGCAGCGTTGAAGATGGGGGACCCCGCCCCACAGATACGCAGTATTTT. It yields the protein CSVEDGGPRPTDTQYF.

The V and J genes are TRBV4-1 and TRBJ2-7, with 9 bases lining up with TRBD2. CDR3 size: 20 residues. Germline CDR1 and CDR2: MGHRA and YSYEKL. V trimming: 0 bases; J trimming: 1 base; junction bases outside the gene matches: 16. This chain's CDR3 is CASSQDTVDSGSYESYEQYF. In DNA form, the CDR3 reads TGCGCCAGCAGCCAAGATACGGTGGATAGCGGGAGCTATGAGTCCTACGAGCAGTACTTC.

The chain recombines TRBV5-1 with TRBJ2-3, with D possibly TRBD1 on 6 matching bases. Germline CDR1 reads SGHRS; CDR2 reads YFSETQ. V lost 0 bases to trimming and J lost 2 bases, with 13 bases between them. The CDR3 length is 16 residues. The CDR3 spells CASSLAGAGITDTQYF. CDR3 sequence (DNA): TGCGCCAGCAGCTTGGCAGGGGCGGGCATCACAGATACGCAGTATTTT.

Written as DNA, the CDR3 is TGTGCCAGCTCACCGCGACAGGGTGCCTCACCCCTCCACTTT. This translates into CASSPRQGASPLHF. V usage is TRBV18 and J usage is TRBJ1-6; 7 bases align to TRBD1. CDR1 and CDR2 from the germline V gene are KGHSH and LQKENI. V shed 3 bases, J shed 10 bases, and the junction held 6 bases outside the gene matches. The CDR3 spans 14 residues.

CDR3: CASSLAGVGEKLFF. In DNA, the CDR3 is TGCGCCAGCAGCTTGGCAGGGGTTGGCGAAAAACTGTTTTTT. This chain joins TRBV5-1 and TRBJ1-4; weak D call: TRBD1 (6 bases). The CDR3 loop spans 14 amino acids. Per germline, CDR1 SGHRS and CDR2 YFSETQ. The V gene lost 0 bases and the J gene lost 8 bases, with 11 bases spanning the gap.

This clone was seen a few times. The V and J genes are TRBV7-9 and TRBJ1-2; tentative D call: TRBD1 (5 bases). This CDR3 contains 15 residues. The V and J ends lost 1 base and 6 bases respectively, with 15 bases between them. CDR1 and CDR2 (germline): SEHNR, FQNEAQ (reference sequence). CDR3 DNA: TGTGCCAGCAGCTTAGAAGGGAGGGGTTTAGATGGCTACACCTTC. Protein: CASSLEGRGLDGYTF.

CDR3 in amino acids: CSVTGGLNQPQHF. CDR3 in DNA: TGCAGCGTAACAGGGGGCCTCAATCAGCCCCAGCATTTT. This chain uses TRBV29-1 with TRBJ1-5, with 9 nucleotides matching TRBD1. Trimming took 6 bases from V and 3 from J; bases not matched to a gene: 3. This CDR3 has 13 amino acids. Germline V gene sequence: CDR1 SQVTM, CDR2 ANQGSEA.